The text below deals with one T cell receptor (beta chain). This record belongs to a study of blood T cell repertoires in COVID-19. Background on the study: Whether acute or convalescent, the COVID-19 samples came from the United States, Italy and Spain. In each case, the material was cDNA or gDNA derived from T cells, B-cell-depleted T cells, or PBMCs.

Produced via immunoSEQ multiplex PCR; TCRdb's table is partial and in-frame only. Of fewer than 250,000 clones listed, over 75% are singletons. Enrolled through a virtual design, the participants were between roughly 18 and 90 years of age and came from under 30 US areas. The V end lost 4 bases, the J end lost 2 bases, and 13 bases lay between the germline ends. Germline loops: CDR1 ENHRY, CDR2 SYGVKD. CDR3 length: 15 amino acids. V gene TRBV10-3 combines with J gene TRBJ2-3; D is unresolved. The origin of this receptor is a man aged 25-40 years in a cohort exposed to, infected with or recovered from COVID-19 (not recorded which). The sequenced sample consisted of PBMCs or T cells enriched from blood (not recorded which). CDR3 in DNA: TGTGCCATCAGTGGGTCGGCAGCGAACACAGATACGCAGTATTTT. It yields the protein CAISGSAANTDTQYF.